These 9 T cell receptor beta chains were all obtained from the same sample, sequenced in a study of blood T cell repertoires in COVID-19. The table came from immunoSEQ multiplex PCR; TCRdb's copy has only in-frame clones and leaves some out. Among 9,500 to 15,000 clones listed, about 88% were seen once. Sequenced sample: peripheral blood. Source of these receptors: a man in his sixties or seventies with active COVID-19.

The rearrangement uses TRBV7-8 and TRBJ1-3; no definite D call. V dropped 1 base and J dropped 4 bases, with 8 bases sitting between them. Germline-derived CDR1 and CDR2 are SGHVS and FQNEAQ. The CDR3 is 14 residues long. CDR3 loop: CASSLGGYGNTIYF. DNA for the CDR3: TGTGCCAGCAGCTTAGGAGGGTACGGAAACACCATATATTTT.

The chain is built from TRBV7-9 and TRBJ1-1, with D possibly matching TRBD1 (5 bases). Germline values: CDR1 SEHNR, CDR2 FQNEAQ (reference sequence). The germline V and J ends were trimmed by 5 bases and 2 bases, with 9 bases remaining between them. This CDR3 has 13 amino acids. In DNA form, the CDR3 reads TGTGCCAGCAGCCCCCGGACAAACACTGAAGCTTTCTTT. Protein: CASSPRTNTEAFF.

J is TRBJ2-7 and V is TRBV12-3 or TRBV12-4, with no clear D. The CDR3 consists of 10 residues. V lost 5 bases, J lost 5 bases, and 4 bases lay in between. The CDR3: CASSLNEQYF. CDR3 sequence (DNA): TGTGCCAGCAGTCTAAACGAGCAGTACTTC.

V gene TRBV19 combines with J gene TRBJ1-2; 11 bases fit TRBD1. Per germline, CDR1 LNHDA and CDR2 SQIVND (reference sequence). V gave up 6 bases and J gave up 3 bases; unmatched junction bases: 12. The CDR3 contains 17 residues. The CDR3 DNA reads TGTGCCAGTAGCGACGGGACAGGGGGGAGTAGGGACTATGGCTACACCTTC. Translation gives CASSDGTGGSRDYGYTF.

A single count supports this clone. This chain uses TRBV5-1 with TRBJ1-2, with TRBD1 matching 9 bases. CDR1 and CDR2 (germline): SGHRS, YFSETQ. The J segment lost 3 bases and the V segment lost 5 bases, leaving 8 bases of the junction unmatched. The CDR3 sequence is 15 residues long. The CDR3 region is CASSRTGETHYGYTF. The DNA of the CDR3 is TGCGCCAGCAGTCGGACAGGGGAGACACACTATGGCTACACCTTC.

This clone was observed a few times. This sequence joins TRBV5-1 and TRBJ2-3, with 7 bases lining up with TRBD2. Germline V gene lookup returns CDR1 SGHRS and CDR2 YFSETQ. Trimming took 2 bases from V and 4 from J; bases not matched to a gene: 7. The CDR3 is 15 amino acids. The CDR3 reads CASSLMGGSADTQYF. The CDR3 coding sequence is TGCGCCAGCAGCTTAATGGGCGGGAGCGCAGATACGCAGTATTTT.

V gene TRBV11-3 combines with J gene TRBJ2-3; 13 bases map to TRBD2. V lost 4 bases, J lost 5 bases, and 6 bases stayed unmatched. This CDR3 has 16 residues. The germline gives CDR1 SGHNT, CDR2 YENEEA. CDR3 sequence (DNA): TGTGCCAGCAGCTCGGGGACTAGCGGGAAACGAGATACGCAGTATTTT. Translation gives CASSSGTSGKRDTQYF.

V gene TRBV4-3 combines with J gene TRBJ2-5; D gene uncertain. The germline V gene encodes CDR1 LGHNA and CDR2 YSLEER. The CDR3 covers 13 residues. Trimming took off 0 bases at V and 5 bases at J, with 7 bases between the two ends. This chain's CDR3 is CASSQDYRETQYF. CDR3 DNA sequence: TGCGCCAGCAGCCAAGACTATCGGGAGACCCAGTACTTC.

The CDR3 loop is CASSFTSGGGPYEQYF. The CDR3 DNA follows: TGTGCCAGCAGTTTTACTAGCGGGGGTGGACCCTACGAGCAGTACTTC. The genes are TRBV6-2 or TRBV6-3 and TRBJ2-7; 11 bases agree with TRBD2. The CDR3 length is 16 residues. CDR1 is MNHEY and CDR2 is SVGEGT in the germline V gene. Trimming removed 4 bases from V and 2 bases from J; junction bases left unmatched: 7.